This TCR beta chain was documented in a study of cytomegalovirus exposure and HLA in healthy donors. PCR involved 60 Vbeta and 13 Jbeta primers. The table came from immunoSEQ multiplex PCR; TCRdb's copy has only in-frame clones and leaves some out. The sample contains around 160,000 clones, approximately 80% of which appear only once. Germline loops: CDR1 LGHNA, CDR2 YSLEER. The CDR3 covers 16 residues. Losses at the gene ends were 2 bases for V and 7 bases for J; bases not matched to a gene: 10. Sequencing was carried out using PBMCs. The V and J genes are TRBV4-3 and TRBJ2-1; 8 bases match TRBD1. This TCR was sampled from a man aged 18-30 years in good health and CMV-seropositive. CDR3 sequence (DNA): TGCGCCAGCAGCCAAAGCCGGGACAGGCGTTTAAATGAGCAGTTCTTC. Residues: CASSQSRDRRLNEQFF.